One sample yielded the 7 T cell receptor beta chains listed below, sequenced in a study of lymphopenia after photon versus proton radiotherapy. The protocol was immunoSEQ multiplex PCR, while the TCRdb copy is restricted to in-frame clones and leaves out a portion. The sample consists of about 39,000 clones, 92% of them appearing once. The sample consisted of peripheral blood, taken from a patient treated with photon-based radiotherapy. The source of these receptors is a man in his 60s with cholangiocarcinoma.

The V call is TRBV15, the J call TRBJ2-5; the D is unclear. V was trimmed by 5 bases and J by 2 bases, leaving 15 bases between them. Germline loops: CDR1 LNHNV, CDR2 YYDKDF (reference sequence). The CDR3 covers 15 residues. Here the CDR3 reads CATSPQVGPQETQYF. The CDR3 DNA is TGTGCCACCAGCCCGCAAGTCGGACCGCAAGAGACCCAGTACTTC.

The chain couples TRBV5-4 to TRBJ1-6; D remains ambiguous. This CDR3 spans 15 amino acids. V lost 0 bases, J lost 5 bases, and 9 bases lay in between. From germline, CDR1 is SGHNT and CDR2 YYREEE (reference sequence). The CDR3, as DNA: TGTGCCAGCAGCTTGGGAGGAACCAATAATTCACCCCTCCACTTT. Translation gives CASSLGGTNNSPLHF.

V is TRBV11-1 and J is TRBJ2-3; D is possibly TRBD1 (6 bases). Trimming shortened V by 1 base and J by 4 bases, and 12 bases separated the two germline ends. Germline V lookup: CDR1 SGHAT, CDR2 FQDESV (reference sequence). The CDR3 is 15 residues long. CDR3: CASSLGGHRSDTQYF. CDR3 DNA: TGTGCCAGCAGCTTAGGGGGACACAGATCAGATACGCAGTATTTT.

The rearrangement links TRBV28 to TRBJ2-1; D possibly corresponds to TRBD1 (5 bases). The CDR3 loop spans 12 amino acids. Germline CDR1 is MDHEN and CDR2 is SYDVKM. V lost 5 bases, J lost 15 bases, and 17 bases lay in between. This CDR3 reads CASSPLRQMRFF. The CDR3 bases are TGTGCCAGCAGTCCCCTAAGACAGATGCGGTTCTTC.

This clone was counted a single time. V gene TRBV5-1 combines with J gene TRBJ2-3, with TRBD1 matching 10 bases. The trim removed 4 bases at V and 0 bases at J, leaving 2 bases unmatched. CDR3 length: 15 residues. Germline V gene data show CDR1 as SGHRS and CDR2 as YFSETQ. CDR3 residues: CASSRDRGSTDTQYF. Here the CDR3 DNA reads TGCGCCAGCAGCAGGGACAGGGGTAGCACAGATACGCAGTATTTT.

The rearrangement links TRBV28 to TRBJ1-4; TRBD1 matches 7 bases. CDR1 is MDHEN and CDR2 is SYDVKM in the germline V gene. V lost 4 bases, J lost 7 bases, and 9 bases stayed unmatched. This CDR3 contains 15 residues. The CDR3 protein is CASSSPTGRGEKLFF. The CDR3 DNA is TGTGCCAGCAGTTCCCCGACAGGGAGGGGTGAAAAACTGTTTTTT.

V is TRBV9 and J is TRBJ1-2; no firm D call. In germline, CDR1 is SGDLS, CDR2 YYNGEE. This CDR3 comprises 14 residues. V dropped 0 bases and J dropped 8 bases, with 14 bases sitting between them. The CDR3 sequence is CASSVGNFQEGYTF. The DNA for the CDR3 is TGTGCCAGCAGCGTAGGCAACTTTCAAGAAGGCTACACCTTC. Drawing the rest from reference TRBV9 and TRBJ1-2, the complete variable domain is DSGVTQTPKHLITATGQRVTLRCSPRSGDLSVYWYQQSLDQGLQFLIQYYNGEERAKGNILERFSAQQFPDLHSELNLSSLELGDSALYFCASSVGNFQEGYTFGSGTRLTVV.